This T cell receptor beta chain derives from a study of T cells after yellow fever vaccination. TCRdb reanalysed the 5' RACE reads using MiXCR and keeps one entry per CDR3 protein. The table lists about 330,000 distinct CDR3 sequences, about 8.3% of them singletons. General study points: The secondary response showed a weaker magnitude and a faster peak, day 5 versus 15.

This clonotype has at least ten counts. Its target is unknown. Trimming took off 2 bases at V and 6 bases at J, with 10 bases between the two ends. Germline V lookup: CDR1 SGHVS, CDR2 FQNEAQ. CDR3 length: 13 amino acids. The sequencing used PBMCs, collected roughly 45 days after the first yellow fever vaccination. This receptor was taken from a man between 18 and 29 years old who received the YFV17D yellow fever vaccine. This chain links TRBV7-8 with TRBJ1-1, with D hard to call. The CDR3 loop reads CASSLRGGPEAFF. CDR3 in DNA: TGTGCCAGCAGCTTACGTGGAGGTCCTGAAGCTTTCTTT.